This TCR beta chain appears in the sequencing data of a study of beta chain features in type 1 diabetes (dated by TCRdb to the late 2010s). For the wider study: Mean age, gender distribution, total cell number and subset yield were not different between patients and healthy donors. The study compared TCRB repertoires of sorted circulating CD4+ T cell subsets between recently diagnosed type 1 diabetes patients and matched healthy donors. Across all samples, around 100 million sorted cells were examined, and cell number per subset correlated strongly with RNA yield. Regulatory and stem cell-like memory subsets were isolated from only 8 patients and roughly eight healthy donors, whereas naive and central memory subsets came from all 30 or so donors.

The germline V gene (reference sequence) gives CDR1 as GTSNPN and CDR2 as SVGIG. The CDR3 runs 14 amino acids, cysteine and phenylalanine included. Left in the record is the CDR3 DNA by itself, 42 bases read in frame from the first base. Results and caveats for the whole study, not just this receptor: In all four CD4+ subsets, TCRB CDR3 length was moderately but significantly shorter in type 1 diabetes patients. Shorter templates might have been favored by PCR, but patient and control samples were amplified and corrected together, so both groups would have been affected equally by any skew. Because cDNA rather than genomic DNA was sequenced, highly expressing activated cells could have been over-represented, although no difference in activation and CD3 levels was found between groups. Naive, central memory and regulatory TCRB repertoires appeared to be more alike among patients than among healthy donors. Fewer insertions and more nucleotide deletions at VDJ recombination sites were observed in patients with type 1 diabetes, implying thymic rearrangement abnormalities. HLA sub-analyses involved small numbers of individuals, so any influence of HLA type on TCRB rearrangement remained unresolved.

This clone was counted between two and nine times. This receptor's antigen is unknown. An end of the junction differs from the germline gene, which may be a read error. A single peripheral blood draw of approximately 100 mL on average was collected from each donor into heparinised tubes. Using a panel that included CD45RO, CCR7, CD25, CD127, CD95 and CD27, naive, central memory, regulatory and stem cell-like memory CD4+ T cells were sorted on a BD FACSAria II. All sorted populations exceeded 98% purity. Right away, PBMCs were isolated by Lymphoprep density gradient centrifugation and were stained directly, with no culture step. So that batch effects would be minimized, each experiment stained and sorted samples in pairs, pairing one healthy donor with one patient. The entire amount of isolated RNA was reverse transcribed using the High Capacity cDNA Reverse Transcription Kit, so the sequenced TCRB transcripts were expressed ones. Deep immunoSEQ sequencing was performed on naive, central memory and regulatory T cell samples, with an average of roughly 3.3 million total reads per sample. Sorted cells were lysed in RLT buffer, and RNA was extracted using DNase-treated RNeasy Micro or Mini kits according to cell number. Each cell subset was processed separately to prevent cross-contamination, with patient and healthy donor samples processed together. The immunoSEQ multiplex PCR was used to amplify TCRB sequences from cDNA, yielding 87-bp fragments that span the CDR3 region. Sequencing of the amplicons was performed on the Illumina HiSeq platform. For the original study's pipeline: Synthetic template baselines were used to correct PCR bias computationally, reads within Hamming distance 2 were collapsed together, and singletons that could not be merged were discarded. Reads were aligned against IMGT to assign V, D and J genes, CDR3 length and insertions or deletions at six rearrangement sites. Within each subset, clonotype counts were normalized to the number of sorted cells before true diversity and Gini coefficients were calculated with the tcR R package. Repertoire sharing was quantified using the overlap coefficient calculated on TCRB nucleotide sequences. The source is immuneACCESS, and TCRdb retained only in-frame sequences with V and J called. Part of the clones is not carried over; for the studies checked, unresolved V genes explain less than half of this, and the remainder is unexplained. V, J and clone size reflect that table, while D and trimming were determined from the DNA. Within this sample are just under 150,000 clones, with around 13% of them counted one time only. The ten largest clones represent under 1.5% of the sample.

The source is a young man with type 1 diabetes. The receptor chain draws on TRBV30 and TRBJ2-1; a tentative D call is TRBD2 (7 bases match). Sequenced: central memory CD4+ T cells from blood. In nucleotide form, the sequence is TGTGCCGGGAGACGAGGGGGGGCCTACAATGAGCAGTTCTTC. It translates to CAGRRGGAYNEQFF.